This TCR beta chain was captured by sequencing in a study of T cell repertoires in cytomegalovirus infection. Study as a whole: Evidence of both CMV infection and a matching HLA type came from public TCR beta signatures. Study conclusions and caveats: The study found HLA-C-restricted CMV-specific TCR beta clonotypes dominating the ex vivo response.

In its sample, this clonotype was seen a few times. What it binds is not known. The CDR3 totals 14 residues. Germline CDR1 and CDR2: MGHRA and YSYEKL. With 5 bases clipped from V and 6 bases from J, the junction kept 8 bases outside the gene matches. TCRdb passed the reads through MiXCR, listing each CDR3 protein once. This repertoire shows some 680,000 distinct CDR3 sequences, roughly a third found once; its top ten account for under 3.5%. The chain employs TRBV4-1 and TRBJ2-7; 9 bases align to TRBD1. The sequence came from a human donor in good health (CMV status not recorded). Some clones in this sample may be carry-over from other donors' samples. Specimen: PBMCs. The DNA of the CDR3 is TGCGCCAGCAGCATCCGGACAGGGGAGGCCGAGCAGTACTTC. The encoded protein is CASSIRTGEAEQYF.